The present T cell receptor (beta chain) was sequenced within a study of blood T cell repertoires in COVID-19. Germline loops: CDR1 SGHTA, CDR2 FQGNSA. V was shortened by 0 bases and J by 4 bases, with 13 bases between the two germline ends. The CDR3 runs to 15 residues. In the original analysis: The assay estimated nucleated cells by amplifying reference gene primers. The data were produced by immunoSEQ multiplex PCR, yet TCRdb's version contains in-frame clones alone and is incomplete. Clone size and V and J calls were adopted from that table, with D and trimming inferred from the DNA. Among around 230,000 clones, more than 80% were seen once, and the ten largest hold 2.2%.

The sequencing sample was made of peripheral blood. The chain combines TRBV7-2 with TRBJ2-7; maybe TRBD2 (6 bases). This clonotype was sampled from a man under 40 who had recovered from COVID-19. Here the CDR3 reads CASSLAGGGTYEQYF. The CDR3 DNA follows: TGTGCCAGCAGCTTAGCGGGTGGAGGGACGTACGAGCAGTACTTC.